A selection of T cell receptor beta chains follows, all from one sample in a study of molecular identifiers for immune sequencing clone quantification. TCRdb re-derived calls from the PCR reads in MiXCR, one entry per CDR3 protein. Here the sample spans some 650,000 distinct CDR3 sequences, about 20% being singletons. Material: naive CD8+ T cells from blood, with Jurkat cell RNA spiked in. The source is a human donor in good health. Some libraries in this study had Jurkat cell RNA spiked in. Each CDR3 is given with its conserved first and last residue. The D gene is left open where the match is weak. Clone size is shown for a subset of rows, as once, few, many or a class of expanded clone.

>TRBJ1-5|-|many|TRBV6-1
CASSSDRYSNQPQHF
TGTGCCAGCAGCTCCGACAGATATAGCAATCAGCCCCAGCATTTT
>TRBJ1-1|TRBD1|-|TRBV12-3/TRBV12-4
CASSSRTGDASF
TGTGCCAGCAGTTCAAGGACAGGGGACGCTTCCTTT
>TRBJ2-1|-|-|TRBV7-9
CASSSRGSYNEQFF
TGTGCCAGCAGCTCCAGGGGTTCCTACAATGAGCAGTTCTTC
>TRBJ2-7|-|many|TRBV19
CASSKGVYEQYF
TGTGCCAGTAGTAAAGGGGTTTACGAGCAGTACTTC
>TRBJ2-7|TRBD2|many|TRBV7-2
CASRSGLAGFYEQYF
TGTGCCAGCAGATCAGGACTAGCGGGGTTCTACGAGCAGTACTTC
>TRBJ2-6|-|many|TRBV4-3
CASSQNLRVTGANVLTF
TGCGCCAGCAGCCAAAATCTTCGGGTTACGGGGGCCAACGTCCTGACTTTC
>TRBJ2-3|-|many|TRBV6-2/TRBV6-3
CASSPPELPGIDDTQYF
TGTGCCAGCAGCCCCCCGGAACTCCCAGGGATCGACGATACGCAGTATTTT
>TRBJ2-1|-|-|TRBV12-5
CASGLGQSYNEQFF
TGTGCTAGTGGTTTGGGGCAAAGCTACAATGAGCAGTTCTTC
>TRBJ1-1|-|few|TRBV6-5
CASTPGLGGEAFF
TGTGCCAGCACTCCTGGGTTGGGCGGTGAAGCTTTCTTT
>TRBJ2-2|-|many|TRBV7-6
CASSLVGLVPGELFF
TGTGCCAGCAGCTTAGTTGGTCTAGTTCCCGGGGAGCTGTTTTTT
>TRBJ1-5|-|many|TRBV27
CASSPGEHQPQHF
TGTGCCAGCAGTCCAGGGGAGCATCAGCCCCAGCATTTT
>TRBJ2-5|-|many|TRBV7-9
CASSYPNDETRYQETQYF
TGTGCCAGCAGCTATCCGAACGATGAGACTAGGTATCAAGAGACCCAGTACTTC
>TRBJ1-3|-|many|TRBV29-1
CSVRDNTLHTIYF
TGCAGCGTTCGGGACAACACCCTACACACCATATATTTT
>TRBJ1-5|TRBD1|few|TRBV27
CASSLSTPRGTADQPQHF
TGTGCCAGCAGTTTATCGACTCCCCGGGGGACAGCAGATCAGCCCCAGCATTTT
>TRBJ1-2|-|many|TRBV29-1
CSVDTPTNYGYTF
TGCAGCGTTGATACACCAACTAACTATGGCTACACCTTC
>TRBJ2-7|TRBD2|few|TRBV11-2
CASSLDESASGIDEQYF
TGTGCCAGCAGCTTAGATGAAAGCGCTAGCGGGATTGACGAGCAGTACTTC
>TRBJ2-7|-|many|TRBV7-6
CASSLGGVNYEQYF
TGTGCCAGCAGCTTAGGGGGCGTAAACTACGAGCAGTACTTC
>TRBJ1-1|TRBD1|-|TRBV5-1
CASGQGGGTEAFF
TGCGCCAGCGGCCAGGGGGGTGGCACTGAAGCTTTCTTT
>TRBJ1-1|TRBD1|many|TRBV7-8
CASSPDRAMNTEAFF
TGTGCCAGCAGCCCGGACAGGGCTATGAACACTGAAGCTTTCTTT
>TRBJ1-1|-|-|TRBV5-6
CASSLETGPHTESFF
TGTGCCAGCAGCCTCGAGACAGGACCGCACACTGAATCTTTCTTT
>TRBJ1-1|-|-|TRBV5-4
CASSSPGGPSEAFF
TGTGCCAGCAGCTCCCCCGGAGGACCGTCTGAAGCTTTCTTT
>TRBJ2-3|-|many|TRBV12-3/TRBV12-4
CASSSSRDTQYF
TGTGCCAGCAGTTCGTCGAGGGATACGCAGTATTTT